Presented here are 7 T cell receptor beta chains from one specimen sequenced in a study of T-cell reconstitution after alpha-beta-depleted transplantation in children. Preparing the TCRbeta library involved the use of unique molecular identifiers. TCRdb reprocessed the PCR reads with MiXCR, giving one entry per CDR3 protein. This sample has around 94,000 distinct CDR3 sequences; under 7% occur once, and the top ten carry 5.5% to 7%. Sequenced material: PBMCs, mostly from graft donor cells, taken 60 days after TCRalphabeta/CD19-depleted stem cell transplant. The origin of the receptors is a female patient aged 2-9 years who had a stem cell transplant for Fanconi anemia, so the T cells may come from the graft donor.

This sequence joins TRBV20-1 and TRBJ2-7; D is perhaps TRBD2 (6 bases). There are 11 residues in the CDR3. Germline V gene sequence: CDR1 DFQATT, CDR2 SNEGSKA (reference sequence). Trimming removed 6 bases from V and 9 bases from J, with 15 bases in between. CDR3 bases: TGCAGTGCCCGACTATCCGGGGGGCAGTACTTC. Protein: CSARLSGGQYF.

This clonotype was detected ten times or more. The V gene is TRBV29-1, the J gene TRBJ2-3; D call uncertain. CDR3 size: 13 residues. In germline, CDR1 is SQVTM, CDR2 ANQGSEA. Deletions cut 3 bases from V and 2 bases from J, with 9 bases between. CDR3 DNA sequence: TGCAGCGTTGATTTTAGCCCCACAGATACGCAGTATTTT. Translated, it gives CSVDFSPTDTQYF.

At least ten counts were recorded for this clonotype. The chain uses TRBV5-1 and TRBJ2-1, with 12 bases matching TRBD2. CDR1 SGHRS and CDR2 YFSETQ come from the germline V gene. Trimming cost V 5 bases and J 3 bases; bases outside gene matches: 6. The CDR3 runs to 16 residues. The CDR3 reads CASSRLAGEIYNEQFF. The CDR3 DNA follows: TGCGCCAGCAGTCGACTAGCGGGAGAGATCTACAATGAGCAGTTCTTC.

This clonotype has at least ten counts. This chain links TRBV5-1 with TRBJ1-1; D is unresolved. This CDR3 is 15 amino acids long. With 4 bases removed from V and 2 bases from J, the gap between germline ends came to 15 bases. The V gene's germline CDR1 is SGHRS and CDR2 YFSETQ. CDR3 in DNA: TGCGCCAGCAGCCTAGAGTTACGACATAACACTGAAGCTTTCTTT. Protein: CASSLELRHNTEAFF.

There are a few counts of this clonotype. This chain connects TRBV28 to TRBJ2-1; 8 bases are a match to TRBD2. V shed 7 bases, J shed 4 bases, and the junction held 12 bases outside the gene matches. The CDR3 totals 16 residues. CDR1 is MDHEN and CDR2 is SYDVKM in the germline V gene. The CDR3 DNA reads TGTGCCAGCACCTTACACCCAGCGGGAGTATACAATGAGCAGTTCTTC. It translates to CASTLHPAGVYNEQFF.

To note about this clonotype: A read error may be the cause here, since a much bigger clone is one base away. V usage is TRBV10-3 and J usage is TRBJ2-7; possible D gene TRBD2, 5 bases. The V end lost 0 bases, the J end lost 3 bases, and 9 bases lay between the germline ends. Per germline, CDR1 ENHRY and CDR2 SYGVKD. The length of the CDR3 is 14 residues. In DNA, the CDR3 is TGTGCCATCAGTGAGTCCCCCGGGGTCTACGAGCAGTACTTC. Translating gives CAISESPGVYEQYF.

As to this clonotype: A much larger clone lies a single base off, so this may be a read error. The chain joins TRBV10-3 to TRBJ2-3; D could derive from TRBD1 or TRBD2 (5 bases each). The germline gives CDR1 ENHRY, CDR2 SYGVKD. The CDR3 runs 16 residues. DNA of the CDR3: TGTACCACGAAAGCCCGTCCCGGGACGGAAGCAGATACGCAGTATTTT. This encodes CTTKARPGTEADTQYF.